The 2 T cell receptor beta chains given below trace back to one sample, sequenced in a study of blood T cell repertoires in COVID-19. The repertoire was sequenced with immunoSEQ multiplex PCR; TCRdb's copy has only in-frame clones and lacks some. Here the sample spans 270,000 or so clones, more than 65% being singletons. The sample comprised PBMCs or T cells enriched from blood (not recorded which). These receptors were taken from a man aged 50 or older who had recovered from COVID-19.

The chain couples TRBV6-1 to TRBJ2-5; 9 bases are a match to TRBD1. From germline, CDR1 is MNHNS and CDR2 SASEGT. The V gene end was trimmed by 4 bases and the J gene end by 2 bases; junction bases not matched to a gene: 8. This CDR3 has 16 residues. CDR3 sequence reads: CASSATLGTGQETQYF. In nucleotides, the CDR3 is TGTGCCAGCAGTGCAACCCTGGGGACAGGGCAAGAGACCCAGTACTTC.

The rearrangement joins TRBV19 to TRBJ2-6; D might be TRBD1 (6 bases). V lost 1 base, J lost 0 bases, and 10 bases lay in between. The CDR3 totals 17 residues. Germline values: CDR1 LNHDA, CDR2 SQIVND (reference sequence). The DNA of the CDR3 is TGTGCCAGTAGTATAGTAAGGACAGCCTCTGGGGCCAACGTCCTGACTTTC. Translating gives CASSIVRTASGANVLTF.